A selection of T cell receptor beta chains follows, all from one sample in a study of long-term antiretroviral therapy in people with HIV. Libraries were prepared by immunoSEQ multiplex PCR; TCRdb keeps only in-frame clonotypes and omits some of them. The data show about 31,000 clones, with 75% to 90% seen just once and less than 8.5% held by the top ten. The sample consisted of unsorted PBMCs, taken approximately 5 years before starting antiretroviral therapy. Source of these receptors: a man aged 50 to 59 with HIV. CDR3s include the opening cysteine and the closing phenylalanine or tryptophan. The D gene is left open where the match is weak. Some rows have no size entry. The others give once, few or many, or a class for an expanded clone.

-	TRBJ1-5	TRBV10-3	-	TGTGCCATCAGTGAGTCGATCGGCGGAGACTGGCAGCCCCAGCATTTT	CAISESIGGDWQPQHF
-	TRBJ1-6	TRBV7-2	-	TGTGCCAGCAGCCCCGTCGCTAGGGGGATGACACCCCTCCACTTT	CASSPVARGMTPLHF
TRBD2	TRBJ2-3	TRBV7-9	-	TGTGCCAGCAGCTTTCTTCCGGGACTAGCGGGAGCGGGTGGAGATACGCAGTATTTT	CASSFLPGLAGAGGDTQYF
TRBD1	TRBJ1-5	TRBV19	-	TGTGCCAGTAGTAGGGGTGACAGGGACCCCAATCAGCCCCAGCATTTT	CASSRGDRDPNQPQHF
-	TRBJ2-7	TRBV6-1	few	TGTGCCAGCAGTGAAGTTGACGCTTCCTACGAGCAGTACTTC	CASSEVDASYEQYF
-	TRBJ2-7	TRBV28	-	TGTGCCAGCCAGACTGACTCCTACGAGCAGTACTTC	CASQTDSYEQYF
-	TRBJ2-4	TRBV5-4	-	TGTGCCAGCAGCTCACAGGGAGCCAAAAACATTCAGTACTTC	CASSSQGAKNIQYF
-	TRBJ2-7	TRBV6-5	-	TGTGCCAGCAGTTATCGGGGTCCGGGTATGAACGAGCAGTACTTC	CASSYRGPGMNEQYF
-	TRBJ2-3	TRBV5-5	-	TGTGCCAGCAGCTTGACGGCCAGGCGAACTAGCACAGATACGCAGTATTTT	CASSLTARRTSTDTQYF
-	TRBJ2-1	TRBV20-1	few	TGCAGTGCTAGCGACAATGAGCAGTTCTTC	CSASDNEQFF
TRBD1	TRBJ2-6	TRBV27	-	TGTGCCAGCAGCCTAAACAGGGGGGAGGCCAACGTCCTGACTTTC	CASSLNRGEANVLTF